What follows describes a single T cell receptor (beta chain). The record originates from a study of shared T cell receptors in the human thymus. The germline V and J ends were trimmed by 6 bases and 5 bases, with 22 bases remaining between them. Per the germline V gene, CDR1 is LNHDA and CDR2 is SQIVND (reference sequence). The CDR3 extends over 17 amino acids. Sequencing was performed with immunoSEQ multiplex PCR; in TCRdb, only in-frame clones are kept and a portion is missing. This table holds hundreds of thousands of clones, around 87% found once. The sample also formed part of further work on human thymus T cells. That work contributes: Resections removed during corrective heart surgery provided the thymus tissue used. Gene usage (both V and J) appeared biased in thymic and blood repertoires. Related research found strongly overlapping thymic repertoires in unrelated individuals.

This sequence was found in a boy in the first two years of life with a congenital heart defect. Input material: thymocytes. This chain uses TRBV19 with TRBJ2-2; tentative D call: TRBD1 (5 bases). The CDR3 coding sequence is TGTGCCAGTAGCAGGGTCTCTCGGCAGATACGTACCGGGGAGCTGTTTTTT. Its translation: CASSRVSRQIRTGELFF.